This TCR beta chain comes out of a study of T cell responses to AZD1222 COVID-19 vaccine. Sequenced by immunoSEQ multiplex PCR; TCRdb stores in-frame clones only, minus some. The top ten hold approximately 9.9% of the sample, which has around 35,000 clones, about nine tenths seen once. In regard to this clone: Its antigen is as yet unknown.

General observations from the study: The sample set comprised mostly white British donors with more females, and clonal diversity was possibly underestimated. Researchers took repertoire samples only after the peak T cell response had come.

CDR3 length: 16 amino acids. V was pared by 4 bases and J by 1 base, with 15 bases between. From germline, CDR1 is SEHNR and CDR2 FQNEAQ (reference sequence). The specimen comprised peripheral blood, sampled 28 days after the second AZD1222 dose. This clonotype was sampled from an adult who received the AZD1222 COVID-19 vaccine. The rearrangement joins TRBV7-9 to TRBJ2-3; D gene uncertain. The CDR3 sequence is CASSSPFESRTDTQYF. CDR3 nucleotide sequence: TGTGCCAGCAGCTCCCCTTTCGAGTCCCGCACAGATACGCAGTATTTT.